A single sample is the source of the 28 T cell receptor beta chains below, sequenced in a study of CD8 T cells in Susac syndrome. An input of roughly 0.45 to 1 ug of RNA was subjected to reverse transcription using random hexamers. MiXCR, applied by TCRdb to the immunoSEQ multiplex PCR reads, yields one record per CDR3 protein. The sample carries 160,000 or so distinct CDR3 sequences, nearly 97% recorded once. Source material: CD8+ T cells from PBMCs. These receptors all stem from a human donor with multiple sclerosis.

The chain recombines TRBV12-3 or TRBV12-4 with TRBJ1-2, with 9 bases identical to TRBD1. With 7 bases clipped from V and 6 bases from J, the junction kept 3 bases outside the gene matches. This CDR3 is 12 amino acids long. The CDR3 spells CASTTGGHGYTF. Written as DNA, the CDR3 is TGTGCCAGCACCACAGGGGGCCATGGCTACACCTTC.

The CDR3 sequence is CASSEIHLYEQYV. The CDR3, as DNA: TGTGCCAGCAGTGAAATCCACCTATACGAGCAGTACGTC. The chain couples TRBV6-1 to TRBJ2-7; no firm D call. The germline CDR1 and CDR2 sequences are MNHNS and SASEGT. Trimming pared 2 bases from V and 4 bases from J, leaving 9 bases between. The CDR3 has 13 amino acids.

The J gene is TRBJ2-1, the V gene TRBV30; weak D call: TRBD2 (6 bases). Germline V CDR1 and CDR2: GTSNPN, SVGIG (reference sequence). The CDR3 spans 11 residues. The germline V and J ends were trimmed by 4 bases and 9 bases, with 10 bases remaining between them. CDR3 nucleotides: TGTGCCTGGACACTGGGGGGTGAGCAGTTCTTC. This codes for CAWTLGGEQFF.

The rearrangement uses TRBV30 and TRBJ2-2; no firm D call. This CDR3 has 12 residues. The V gene's germline CDR1 is GTSNPN and CDR2 SVGIG (reference sequence). V lost 1 base and J lost 9, with 9 bases in between. The CDR3 DNA is TGTGCCTGGAGTGCCCTTAGGCGGGAGCTGTTTTTT. Translation: CAWSALRRELFF. Full variable domain (rest looked up from reference TRBV30 and TRBJ2-2): SQTIHQWPATLVQPVGSPLSLECTVEGTSNPNLYWYRQAAGRGLQLLFYSVGIGQISSEVPQNLSASRPQDRQFILSSKKLLLSDSGFYLCAWSALRRELFFGEGSRLTVL.

The V call is TRBV19, the J call TRBJ1-1; tentative D call: TRBD1 (5 bases). CDR3 length: 13 residues. Germline V gives CDR1 LNHDA, CDR2 SQIVND (reference sequence). Trimming took off 3 bases at V and 13 bases at J, with 18 bases between the two ends. The CDR3 DNA reads as TGTGCCAGTAGTATCGGGGGTAACACTGAGGTTTTCTTT. As protein: CASSIGGNTEVFF.

The V gene is TRBV29-1, the J gene TRBJ1-2; D call uncertain. This CDR3 has 11 residues. In germline, CDR1 is SQVTM, CDR2 ANQGSEA. The CDR3 loop is CVADLNYGYTF. The CDR3 region has the DNA TGCGTGGCCGACCTCAACTATGGCTACACCTTC.

This chain uses TRBV3-1 with TRBJ2-1, with D uncertain. The CDR3 length is 13 residues. The germline V gene has CDR1 LGHDT and CDR2 YNNKEL (reference sequence). Trimming pared 4 bases from V and 10 bases from J, leaving 14 bases between. The CDR3 sequence: CASSLKNMGEQFF. CDR3 bases: TGTGCCAGCAGCCTCAAGAATATGGGGGAGCAGTTCTTC.

The chain joins TRBV29-1 to TRBJ1-1; weak D call: TRBD1 (6 bases). Germline assignment: CDR1 SQVTM and CDR2 ANQGSEA. V was trimmed by 6 bases and J by 4 bases, leaving 21 bases between them. This CDR3 region has 15 residues. The CDR3 protein is CSVSQGREEGTEAFF. In DNA form, the CDR3 reads TGCAGCGTGTCCCAGGGGAGGGAGGAGGGCACTGAAGCTTTCTTT.

The chain is built from TRBV9 and TRBJ2-3; 9 bases are shared with TRBD2. The CDR3 runs 14 residues. Germline V gene data show CDR1 as SGDLS and CDR2 as YYNGEE. V lost 7 bases to trimming and J lost 5 bases; unmatched junction nucleotides: 8. The CDR3 sequence is CASGASGEKDTQYF. The CDR3 DNA is TGTGCCAGCGGGGCTAGCGGGGAGAAAGATACGCAGTATTTT.

The J gene is TRBJ2-1, the V gene TRBV2, with D unclear. V lost 6 bases and J lost 2, with 8 bases in between. This CDR3 is built from 13 residues. Germline lookup yields CDR1 SNHLY and CDR2 FYNNEI. The CDR3 protein is CASRQTAYNEQFF. The CDR3 DNA is TGTGCCAGCAGGCAGACCGCCTACAATGAGCAGTTCTTC.

This chain joins TRBV27 and TRBJ2-2, with no clear D. V lost 0 bases, J lost 3 bases, and 11 bases lay in between. From germline, CDR1 is MNHEY and CDR2 SMNVEV (reference sequence). There are 16 residues in the CDR3. CDR3 sequence: CASSLSASLYTGELFF. The CDR3 DNA reads as TGTGCCAGCAGTTTATCGGCGTCCTTATACACCGGGGAGCTGTTTTTT.

This chain links TRBV15 with TRBJ1-2; D may be TRBD1 (6 bases). The V gene's germline CDR1 is LNHNV and CDR2 YYDKDF (reference sequence). The CDR3 consists of 16 residues. V was trimmed by 0 bases and J by 4 bases, leaving 15 bases between them. CDR3 bases: TGTGCCACCAGCAGAGATCGCGCGGCAGGGGCCTATGGCTACACCTTC. Its translation: CATSRDRAAGAYGYTF.

This clonotype was seen just once. V is TRBV29-1 and J is TRBJ2-2; possible D gene TRBD2, 6 bases. CDR1 and CDR2 (germline): SQVTM, ANQGSEA. This CDR3 comprises 13 residues. V lost 4 bases, J lost 4 bases, and 10 bases lay in between. The DNA of the CDR3 is TGCAGCGTTGCGGGAGAGGGCACCGGGGAGCTGTTTTTT. Its translation: CSVAGEGTGELFF.

The genes are TRBV15 and TRBJ1-2; 7 positions agree with TRBD1. CDR3 length: 15 amino acids. Germline CDR1 reads LNHNV; CDR2 reads YYDKDF (reference sequence). J gave up 6 bases and V 4 bases, and 11 bases lay outside the gene matches. This CDR3 is CATSTHRGTENGYTF. CDR3 in DNA: TGTGCCACCAGCACACACCGCGGGACAGAAAATGGCTACACCTTC. The complete variable domain, with remaining parts taken from reference TRBV15 and TRBJ1-2, reads DAMVIQNPRYQVTQFGKPVTLSCSQTLNHNVMYWYQQKSSQAPKLLFHYYDKDFNNEADTPDNFQSRRPNTSFCFLDIRSPGLGDTAMYLCATSTHRGTENGYTFGSGTRLTVV.

The chain links TRBV27 to TRBJ1-5, with unresolved D. CDR3 length: 14 residues. Germline V gene sequence: CDR1 MNHEY, CDR2 SMNVEV (reference sequence). Trimming removed 5 bases from V and 7 bases from J, with 15 bases in between. The DNA of the CDR3 is TGTGCCAGCAGTCCATCTTACGGCCTCCAGCCCCAGCATTTT. It is translated as CASSPSYGLQPQHF.

This clonotype was picked up one time. CDR3 loop: CASSPLGRPTDTQYF. The CDR3, as DNA: TGTGCCAGCAGCCCCCTAGGGCGGCCCACAGATACGCAGTATTTT. This chain joins TRBV9 and TRBJ2-3; the D is unclear. The CDR3 runs to 15 residues. CDR1 is SGDLS, CDR2 YYNGEE, per germline. V lost 4 bases and J 2 bases, leaving 14 bases between the germline ends.

The rearrangement uses TRBV29-1 and TRBJ2-7, with D possibly being TRBD2 (5 bases). CDR3 length: 14 residues. V was clipped by 0 bases and J by 5 bases, with 14 bases between them. Germline V CDR1 and CDR2: SQVTM, ANQGSEA. CDR3 protein: CSVEDLDEGNEQYF. CDR3 sequence (DNA): TGCAGCGTTGAAGATCTCGATGAGGGAAACGAGCAGTACTTC.

The rearrangement links TRBV12-3 or TRBV12-4 to TRBJ1-5, with a tentative D call TRBD1 (5 bases). The V gene lost 1 base and the J gene lost 6 bases, with 10 bases spanning the gap. This CDR3 spans 14 amino acids. CDR3 coding DNA: TGTGCCAGCAGTTTAGGGGGAGGGACTCAGCCCCAGCATTTT. Translation gives CASSLGGGTQPQHF.

The chain links TRBV7-9 to TRBJ2-5; a weak D match, TRBD2 (5 bases). CDR3 size: 13 residues. Germline CDR1 SEHNR, CDR2 FQNEAQ (reference sequence). V was shortened by 5 bases and J by 2 bases, with 9 bases between the two germline ends. The DNA for the CDR3 is TGTGCCAGCAGCATCCCGGGGCAAGAGACCCAGTACTTC. Translated, it gives CASSIPGQETQYF.

V usage is TRBV29-1 and J usage is TRBJ2-2; D unresolved. V was pared by 0 bases and J by 8 bases, with 10 bases between. Germline V gene sequence: CDR1 SQVTM, CDR2 ANQGSEA. This CDR3 has 13 amino acids. DNA of the CDR3: TGCAGCGTTGAAGATGCAGAACGTGGGGAGCTGTTTTTT. This translates into CSVEDAERGELFF.

The chain joins TRBV29-1 to TRBJ2-3; no clear D. The CDR3 covers 14 residues. Germline V lookup: CDR1 SQVTM, CDR2 ANQGSEA. The V end was cut by 0 bases, the J end by 2 bases, with 9 bases between. The CDR3 loop is CSVEDFGFTDTQYF. DNA for the CDR3: TGCAGCGTTGAAGATTTCGGATTCACAGATACGCAGTATTTT.

This chain joins TRBV5-6 and TRBJ2-5, with D possibly being TRBD1 (5 bases). CDR3 length equals 15 residues. Germline V gene sequence: CDR1 SGHDT, CDR2 YYEEEE. V shed 1 base and J shed 3 bases, with 13 bases lying between them. The CDR3: CASSLLKQGEETQYF. The CDR3 nucleotides read TGTGCCAGCAGCTTGTTAAAGCAGGGCGAAGAGACCCAGTACTTC.

The chain uses TRBV7-2 and TRBJ1-2; 7 positions match TRBD1. The length of the CDR3 is 15 residues. Trimming took 5 bases from V and 2 from J; bases not matched to a gene: 8. CDR1 is SGHTA and CDR2 is FQGNSA in the germline V gene. Written as DNA, the CDR3 is TGTGCCAGCAGCCCGACGACAGGGTTAAACTATGGCTACACCTTC. Protein: CASSPTTGLNYGYTF.

The CDR3 nucleotides read TGTGCCAGCACCACCGAGGGGGTTGCAGATACGCAGTATTTT. Its translation is CASTTEGVADTQYF. V is TRBV13 and J is TRBJ2-3, with D maybe TRBD1 (6 bases). The V gene's germline CDR1 is PRHDT and CDR2 FYEKMQ (reference sequence). This CDR3 is 14 amino acids long. V was shortened by 7 bases and J by 4 bases, with 15 bases between the two germline ends.

V and J are TRBV3-1 and TRBJ1-1; D gene ambiguous. From germline, CDR1 is LGHDT and CDR2 YNNKEL (reference sequence). V dropped 7 bases and J dropped 1 base, with 10 bases sitting between them. The CDR3 has 13 residues. The CDR3 region has the DNA TGTGCCAGCACCCTATGGGGGAACACTGAAGCTTTCTTT. It yields the protein CASTLWGNTEAFF.

The chain combines TRBV9 with TRBJ1-2, with TRBD1 identical over 10 bases. The germline V gene encodes CDR1 SGDLS and CDR2 YYNGEE. V was pared by 4 bases and J by 3 bases, with 6 bases of the junction left unmatched. The CDR3 loop spans 15 amino acids. The CDR3 DNA reads as TGTGCCAGCAGCCCCGGGACAGGGGCACACTATGGCTACACCTTC. The encoded protein is CASSPGTGAHYGYTF.

The rearrangement links TRBV9 to TRBJ2-1; D perhaps matches TRBD1 (6 bases). Looked up from germline, CDR1 is SGDLS and CDR2 is YYNGEE. Trimming took off 4 bases at V and 0 bases at J, with 11 bases between the two ends. The CDR3 is made up of 15 amino acids. The CDR3 region has the DNA TGTGCCAGCAGCTTAAGGACAGACTCCTACAATGAGCAGTTCTTC. It specifies CASSLRTDSYNEQFF. The whole variable domain, remainder taken from reference TRBV9 and TRBJ2-1, is DSGVTQTPKHLITATGQRVTLRCSPRSGDLSVYWYQQSLDQGLQFLIQYYNGEERAKGNILERFSAQQFPDLHSELNLSSLELGDSALYFCASSLRTDSYNEQFFGPGTRLTVL.

The rearrangement uses TRBV9 and TRBJ2-7; TRBD1 might be the D (5 bases). The CDR3 sequence is 14 residues long. In germline, CDR1 is SGDLS, CDR2 YYNGEE. The germline V and J ends were trimmed by 3 bases and 0 bases, with 10 bases remaining between them. The CDR3: CASSEQDSSYEQYF. CDR3 DNA: TGTGCCAGCAGCGAACAGGATAGCTCCTACGAGCAGTACTTC.